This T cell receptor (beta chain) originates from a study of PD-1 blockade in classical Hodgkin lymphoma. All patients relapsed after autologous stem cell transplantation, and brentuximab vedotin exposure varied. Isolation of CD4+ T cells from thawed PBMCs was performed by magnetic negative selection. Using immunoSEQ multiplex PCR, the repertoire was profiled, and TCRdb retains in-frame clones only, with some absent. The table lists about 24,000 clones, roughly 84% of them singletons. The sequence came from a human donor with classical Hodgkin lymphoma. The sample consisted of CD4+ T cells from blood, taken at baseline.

The DNA of the CDR3 is TGCGCCAGCAGCTTGGCCAGGGTGGCCTATGGCTACACCTTC. Translated, it gives CASSLARVAYGYTF. This chain links TRBV5-1 with TRBJ1-2; D possibly corresponds to TRBD1 (5 bases). This CDR3 has 14 amino acids. The ends were cut back, 0 bases at V and 4 bases at J, with 10 bases in the middle. Germline V CDR1 and CDR2: SGHRS, YFSETQ.